This T cell receptor (beta chain) was captured in a study of blood T cell repertoires in COVID-19. The study drew participants aged about 18 to 95 years from approximately 25 US areas. Cohorts were assigned according to the clinical history that participants reported. Some clones are missing from TCRdb's copy, which holds only in-frame ones; the method was immunoSEQ multiplex PCR. This table has about 200,000 clones, more than 70% appearing once. This CDR3 contains 18 residues. Germline values: CDR1 LGHDT, CDR2 YNNKEL (reference sequence). V trimming: 2 bases; J trimming: 6 bases; junction bases outside the gene matches: 15.

This sequence originates from a man aged 35-49 years with acute COVID-19. The sequencing input was PBMCs or T cells enriched from blood (not recorded which). The chain is built from TRBV3-1 (or the pseudogene TRBV3-2) and TRBJ2-2, with TRBD2 matching 7 bases. CDR3 in DNA: TGTGCCAGCAGCCAATACGTTAGCGGGCTTGGGGAGGCCGGGGAGCTGTTTTTT. The encoded protein is CASSQYVSGLGEAGELFF.